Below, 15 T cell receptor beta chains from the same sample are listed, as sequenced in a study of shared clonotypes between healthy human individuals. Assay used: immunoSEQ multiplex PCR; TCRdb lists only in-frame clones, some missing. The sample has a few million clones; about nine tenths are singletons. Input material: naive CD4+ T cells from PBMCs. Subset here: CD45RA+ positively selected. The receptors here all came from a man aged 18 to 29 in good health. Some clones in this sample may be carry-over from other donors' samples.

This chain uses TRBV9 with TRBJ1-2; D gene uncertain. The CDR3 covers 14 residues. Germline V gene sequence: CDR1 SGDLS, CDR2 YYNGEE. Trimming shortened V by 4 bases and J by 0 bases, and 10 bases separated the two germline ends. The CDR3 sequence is CASSSETSNYGYTF. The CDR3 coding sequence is TGTGCCAGCAGCTCAGAAACGTCTAACTATGGCTACACCTTC.

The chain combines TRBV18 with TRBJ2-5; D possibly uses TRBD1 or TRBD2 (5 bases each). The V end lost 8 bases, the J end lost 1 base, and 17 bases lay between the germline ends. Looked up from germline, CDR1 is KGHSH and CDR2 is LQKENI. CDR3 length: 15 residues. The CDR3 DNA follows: TGTGCCAGCCGGGGACCCCGGCCGTTCCAAGAGACCCAGTACTTC. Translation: CASRGPRPFQETQYF.

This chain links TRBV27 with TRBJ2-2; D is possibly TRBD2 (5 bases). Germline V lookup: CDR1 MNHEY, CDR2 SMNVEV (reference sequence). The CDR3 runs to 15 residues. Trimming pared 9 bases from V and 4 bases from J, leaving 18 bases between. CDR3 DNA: TGTGCCAGTACTCCGACTACTATGTCCACCGGGGAGCTGTTTTTT. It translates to CASTPTTMSTGELFF.

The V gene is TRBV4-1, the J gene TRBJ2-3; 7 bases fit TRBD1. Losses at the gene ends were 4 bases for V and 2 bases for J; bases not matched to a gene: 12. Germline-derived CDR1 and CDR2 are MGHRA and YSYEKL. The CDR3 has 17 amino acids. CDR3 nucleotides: TGCGCCAGCAGCCCCCTGGACAGGTACCTTCCCACAGATACGCAGTATTTT. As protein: CASSPLDRYLPTDTQYF.

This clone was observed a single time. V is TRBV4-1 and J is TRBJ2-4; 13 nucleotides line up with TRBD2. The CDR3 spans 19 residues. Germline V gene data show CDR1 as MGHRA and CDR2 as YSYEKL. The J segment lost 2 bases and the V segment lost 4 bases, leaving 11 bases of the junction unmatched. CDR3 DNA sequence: TGCGCCAGCAGCCCCCGGACTAGCGGGAGTTTTGAGTCCAAAAACATTCAGTACTTC. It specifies CASSPRTSGSFESKNIQYF.

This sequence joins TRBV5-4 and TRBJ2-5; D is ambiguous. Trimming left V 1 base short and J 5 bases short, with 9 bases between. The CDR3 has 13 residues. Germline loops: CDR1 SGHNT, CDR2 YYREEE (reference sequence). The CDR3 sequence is CASSLRASETQYF. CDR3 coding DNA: TGTGCCAGCAGCTTGCGAGCGAGCGAGACCCAGTACTTC.

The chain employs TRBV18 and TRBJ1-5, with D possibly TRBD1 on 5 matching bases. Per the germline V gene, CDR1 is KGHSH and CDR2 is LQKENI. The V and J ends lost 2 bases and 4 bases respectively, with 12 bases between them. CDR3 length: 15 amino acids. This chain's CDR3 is CASSPSSGRNQPQHF. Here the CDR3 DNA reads TGTGCCAGCTCACCAAGTTCAGGGAGAAATCAGCCCCAGCATTTT.

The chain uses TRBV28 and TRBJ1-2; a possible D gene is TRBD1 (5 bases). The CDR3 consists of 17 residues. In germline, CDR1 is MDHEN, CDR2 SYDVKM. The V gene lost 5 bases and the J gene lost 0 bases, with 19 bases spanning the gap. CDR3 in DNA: TGTGCCAGCAGTACACCCGGGGCTACTGGGGCTAACTATGGCTACACCTTC. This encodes CASSTPGATGANYGYTF.

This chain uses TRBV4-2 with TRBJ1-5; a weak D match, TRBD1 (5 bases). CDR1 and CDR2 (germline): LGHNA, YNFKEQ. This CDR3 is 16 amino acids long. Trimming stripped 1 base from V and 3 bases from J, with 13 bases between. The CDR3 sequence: CASSQGGTGINQPQHF. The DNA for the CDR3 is TGTGCCAGCAGCCAAGGAGGGACCGGAATCAATCAGCCCCAGCATTTT.

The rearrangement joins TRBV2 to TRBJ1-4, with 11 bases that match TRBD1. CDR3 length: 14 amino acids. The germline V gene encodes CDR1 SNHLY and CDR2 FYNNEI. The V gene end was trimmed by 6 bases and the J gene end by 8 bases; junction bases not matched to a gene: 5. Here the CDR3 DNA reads TGTGCCAGCAGGTGGGACAGGGGGGACGAAAAACTGTTTTTT. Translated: CASRWDRGDEKLFF.

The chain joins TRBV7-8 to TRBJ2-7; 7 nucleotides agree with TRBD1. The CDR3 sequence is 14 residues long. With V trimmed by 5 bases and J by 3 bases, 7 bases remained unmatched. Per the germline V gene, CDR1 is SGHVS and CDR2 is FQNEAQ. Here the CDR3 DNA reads TGTGCCAGCAGCCCACAGGGGTCGGGCTACGAGCAGTACTTC. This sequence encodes CASSPQGSGYEQYF.

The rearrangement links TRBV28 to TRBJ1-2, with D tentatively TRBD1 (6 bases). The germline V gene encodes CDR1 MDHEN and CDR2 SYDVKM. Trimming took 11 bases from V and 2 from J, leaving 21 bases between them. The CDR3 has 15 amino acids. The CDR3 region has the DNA TGTGCCGCCTATAAAGGGGGAACAGGGAACTATGGCTACACCTTC. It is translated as CAAYKGGTGNYGYTF.

The CDR3 coding sequence is TGTGCCAGCAGTACCCCCGGGACAGGGAGCGACGAGCAGTACTTC. It yields the protein CASSTPGTGSDEQYF. This chain links TRBV5-6 with TRBJ2-7; the match to TRBD1 covers 9 bases. The CDR3 length is 15 residues. The germline gives CDR1 SGHDT, CDR2 YYEEEE. V gave up 5 bases and J gave up 5 bases; unmatched junction bases: 11. The entire variable domain, with the rest obtained from reference TRBV5-6 and TRBJ2-7, is as follows: DAGVTQSPTHLIKTRGQQVTLRCSPKSGHDTVSWYQQALGQGPQFIFQYYEEEERQRGNFPDRFSGHQFPNYSSELNVNALLLGDSALYLCASSTPGTGSDEQYFGPGTRLTVT.

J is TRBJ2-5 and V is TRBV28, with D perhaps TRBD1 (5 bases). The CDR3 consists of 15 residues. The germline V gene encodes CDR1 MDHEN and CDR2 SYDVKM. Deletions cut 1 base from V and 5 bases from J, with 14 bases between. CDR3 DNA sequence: TGTGCCAGCAGTTTATTTCCCAGGGTTGGTGAGACCCAGTACTTC. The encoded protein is CASSLFPRVGETQYF.

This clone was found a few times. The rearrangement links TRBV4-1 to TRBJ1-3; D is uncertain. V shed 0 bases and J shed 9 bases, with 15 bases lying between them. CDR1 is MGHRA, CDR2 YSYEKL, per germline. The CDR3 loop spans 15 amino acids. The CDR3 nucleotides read TGCGCCAGCAGCCAAGAGAGTACTGGATCCGGCACCATATATTTT. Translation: CASSQESTGSGTIYF.